These 32 T cell receptor beta chains were all obtained from the same sample, sequenced in a study of blood T cell repertoires in COVID-19. Only in-frame clones appear in the TCRdb table, and some are missing; sequencing was by immunoSEQ multiplex PCR. Of 340,000 or so clones in the sample, around 87% were seen once. Sequenced sample: peripheral blood. These receptor sequences come from a man aged 45 to 65 with active or convalescent COVID-19.

This chain uses TRBV28 with TRBJ1-2, with 10 bases that match TRBD1. The V segment lost 6 bases and the J segment 2 bases; nucleotides outside the gene matches: 9. There are 16 residues in the CDR3. The V gene's germline CDR1 is MDHEN and CDR2 SYDVKM. CDR3 nucleotide sequence: TGTGCCAGCAGCGAACCCGGGACAGGGGCAAACTATGGCTACACCTTC. Translating it yields CASSEPGTGANYGYTF.

This clone was counted a few times. Other nucleotide sequences in the sample specify the same CDR3. The gene calls are TRBV5-4 and TRBJ2-7; D unclear. CDR1 and CDR2 (germline): SGHNT, YYREEE (reference sequence). With 0 bases removed from V and 4 bases from J, the gap between germline ends came to 8 bases. The CDR3 loop spans 13 amino acids. The DNA for the CDR3 is TGTGCCAGCAGCTTGGACAGATCGTACGAGCAGTACTTC. It is translated as CASSLDRSYEQYF.

J is TRBJ2-3 and V is TRBV7-9, with TRBD1 matching over 9 bases. The trim removed 5 bases at V and 2 bases at J, leaving 5 bases unmatched. This CDR3 is 15 amino acids long. The germline CDR1 and CDR2 sequences are SEHNR and FQNEAQ (reference sequence). The CDR3: CASSAGTGITDTQYF. In nucleotides, the CDR3 is TGTGCCAGCAGCGCAGGGACAGGGATCACAGATACGCAGTATTTT. Variable domain in full (rest from reference TRBV7-9 and TRBJ2-3): DTGVSQNPRHKITKRGQNVTFRCDPISEHNRLYWYRQTLGQGPEFLTYFQNEAQLEKSRLLSDRFSAERPKGSFSTLEIQRTEQGDSAMYLCASSAGTGITDTQYFGPGTRLTVL.

The DNA for the CDR3 is TGTGCCAGCAGGACAGATTTCTCTGGGGCCAACGTCCTGACTTTC. Its protein product is CASRTDFSGANVLTF. The chain has TRBV2 and TRBJ2-6; possible D gene TRBD1, 5 bases. This CDR3 is built from 15 residues. CDR1 and CDR2 from the germline V gene are SNHLY and FYNNEI. Trimming left V 6 bases short and J 0 bases short, with 9 bases between. Together with reference TRBV2 and TRBJ2-6, the CDR3 gives the full variable domain: EPEVTQTPSHQVTQMGQEVILRCVPISNHLYFYWYRQILGQKVEFLVSFYNNEISEKSEIFDDQFSVERPDGSNFTLKIRSTKLEDSAMYFCASRTDFSGANVLTFGAGSRLTVL.

This sequence joins TRBV30 and TRBJ1-1; 7 nucleotides align to TRBD1. J was trimmed by 0 bases and V by 4 bases; bases with no gene match: 2. Germline lookup yields CDR1 GTSNPN and CDR2 SVGIG (reference sequence). The CDR3 contains 13 residues. CDR3 in amino acids: CAWTGQVNTEAFF. The CDR3 nucleotides read TGTGCCTGGACCGGACAGGTGAACACTGAAGCTTTCTTT.

This chain connects TRBV10-3 to TRBJ1-5, with D possibly matching TRBD1 (6 bases). Per the germline V gene, CDR1 is ENHRY and CDR2 is SYGVKD. V lost 5 bases and J lost 7, with 18 bases in between. CDR3 size: 15 residues. The CDR3 region is CAISTHRVSEQPQHF. The CDR3 coding sequence is TGTGCCATCAGTACCCACAGGGTATCGGAACAGCCCCAGCATTTT.

This chain uses TRBV5-1 with TRBJ2-7; 13 bases line up with TRBD2. CDR3 length: 16 amino acids. V dropped 4 bases and J dropped 2; count of bases not matched to a gene: 6. Germline V lookup: CDR1 SGHRS, CDR2 YFSETQ. The CDR3 nucleotides are TGCGCCAGCAGCCTGGGGGGGACTAGCGGGACCTACGAGCAGTACTTC. It yields the protein CASSLGGTSGTYEQYF.

This clone was seen a handful of times. The genes are TRBV27 and TRBJ2-3, with 13 bases that match TRBD2. Germline V gene sequence: CDR1 MNHEY, CDR2 SMNVEV (reference sequence). With 4 bases clipped from V and 6 bases from J, the junction kept 10 bases outside the gene matches. The CDR3 sequence is 17 residues long. In DNA form, the CDR3 reads TGTGCCAGCAGTTCCACAGGACTAGCGGGGGAGTGGGATACGCAGTATTTT. Amino acid sequence: CASSSTGLAGEWDTQYF.

This chain joins TRBV2 and TRBJ1-2; D may be TRBD1 (5 bases). The V end lost 5 bases, the J end lost 7 bases, and 20 bases lay between the germline ends. CDR1 and CDR2 from the germline V gene are SNHLY and FYNNEI. The length of the CDR3 is 15 residues. CDR3 bases: TGTGCCAGCAGTAACCGACAGTATAGTATCGGTGGCTACACCTTC. Residues: CASSNRQYSIGGYTF.

This chain joins TRBV6-5 and TRBJ2-7; 10 bases map to TRBD1. Germline trimming cut 7 bases from V and 4 bases from J; bases unmatched to any gene: 10. Germline-derived CDR1 and CDR2 are MNHEY and SVGAGI. The CDR3 spans 15 residues. CDR3 in amino acids: CASKPGQGFPYEQYF. Written as DNA, the CDR3 is TGTGCCAGCAAGCCGGGACAGGGGTTTCCTTACGAGCAGTACTTC.

The chain is built from TRBV5-4 and TRBJ1-1, with D uncertain. Trimming pared 0 bases from V and 5 bases from J, leaving 11 bases between. The germline V gene encodes CDR1 SGHNT and CDR2 YYREEE (reference sequence). This CDR3 spans 14 amino acids. The CDR3 sequence is CASSLEMRGTEAFF. CDR3 nucleotide sequence: TGTGCCAGCAGCTTGGAAATGCGGGGTACTGAAGCTTTCTTT.

This clone has a single count. The gene calls are TRBV3-1 (or the pseudogene TRBV3-2) and TRBJ1-1; 7 bases align to TRBD1. This CDR3 is built from 14 residues. V lost 4 bases to trimming and J lost 2 bases; unmatched junction nucleotides: 4. Looked up from germline, CDR1 is LGHDT and CDR2 is YNNKEL (reference sequence). The CDR3 DNA sequence: TGTGCCAGCAGCCCTCGGACAGGTAACACTGAAGCTTTCTTT. It encodes CASSPRTGNTEAFF.

This clone appeared a few times. The genes are TRBV3-1 (or the pseudogene TRBV3-2) and TRBJ1-1; D gene uncertain. V dropped 1 base and J dropped 8 bases, with 11 bases sitting between them. The germline V gene encodes CDR1 LGHDT and CDR2 YNNKEL (reference sequence). This CDR3 is 13 amino acids long. The CDR3 bases are TGTGCCAGCAGCCAAGGAAACCGGAGGGAAGCTTTCTTT. Translating gives CASSQGNRREAFF.

The chain has TRBV29-1 and TRBJ2-7; 10 nucleotides agree with TRBD1. The CDR3 is 14 amino acids. The V gene's germline CDR1 is SQVTM and CDR2 ANQGSEA. The J segment lost 5 bases and the V segment lost 6 bases, leaving 10 bases of the junction unmatched. Here the CDR3 reads CSVKTGTGDDEQYF. The CDR3 coding sequence is TGCAGCGTAAAAACCGGGACAGGGGACGACGAGCAGTACTTC.

This chain connects TRBV6-2 or TRBV6-3 to TRBJ2-1, with 8 bases fitting TRBD2. Germline CDR1 is MNHEY and CDR2 is SVGEGT. The CDR3 spans 17 residues. V lost 6 bases, J lost 6 bases, and 16 bases stayed unmatched. CDR3 sequence reads: CASSLAPRGGLGNEQFF. Written as DNA, the CDR3 is TGTGCCAGCAGCTTAGCCCCCCGGGGGGGCCTAGGCAATGAGCAGTTCTTC.

The chain recombines TRBV3-1 (or the pseudogene TRBV3-2) with TRBJ1-5, with D tentatively TRBD1 (6 bases). V was clipped by 0 bases and J by 1 base, with 13 bases between them. Per the germline V gene, CDR1 is LGHDT and CDR2 is YNNKEL (reference sequence). This CDR3 is built from 17 residues. The CDR3 protein is CASSQDPWTASNQPQHF. In nucleotides, the CDR3 is TGTGCCAGCAGCCAAGATCCGTGGACAGCCAGCAATCAGCCCCAGCATTTT.

V usage is TRBV6-6 and J usage is TRBJ1-2, with TRBD1 identical over 8 bases. Unmatched junction bases numbered 5, after V lost 7 bases and J lost 7 bases. The CDR3 has 12 amino acids. Germline V gene lookup returns CDR1 MNHNY and CDR2 SVGAGI (reference sequence). CDR3 amino acids: CASTDRGGGYTF. The DNA for the CDR3 is TGTGCCAGCACCGACAGGGGAGGTGGCTACACCTTC.

The genes are TRBV2 and TRBJ2-7; 10 bases agree with TRBD1. Germline CDR1 is SNHLY and CDR2 is FYNNEI. The CDR3 runs 13 residues. Trimming took 4 bases from V and 7 from J; bases not matched to a gene: 4. The CDR3 region is CASSGQGAGEQYF. In DNA form, the CDR3 reads TGTGCCAGCAGTGGACAGGGGGCGGGGGAGCAGTACTTC.

The CDR3 DNA is TGTGCCAGTTCGGGACAGATGAACACTGAAGCTTTCTTT. This translates into CASSGQMNTEAFF. J is TRBJ1-1 and V is TRBV3-1 (or the pseudogene TRBV3-2), with 7 bases fitting TRBD1. The CDR3 is made up of 13 amino acids. Per germline, CDR1 LGHDT and CDR2 YNNKEL (reference sequence). J lost 0 bases, V lost 9 bases, and 4 bases had no gene match.

The J gene is TRBJ2-2, the V gene TRBV14; D is ambiguous. V shed 2 bases and J shed 1 base, with 14 bases lying between them. CDR3 size: 17 residues. Germline values: CDR1 SGHDN, CDR2 FVKESK. The DNA for the CDR3 is TGTGCCAGCAGCCAACTGGTGTCGCGAATGAACACCGGGGAGCTGTTTTTT. Its protein is CASSQLVSRMNTGELFF.

The J gene is TRBJ1-2, the V gene TRBV28, with no clear D. Germline V gives CDR1 MDHEN, CDR2 SYDVKM. Trimming removed 6 bases at V and 0 bases at J, with 11 bases between. The CDR3 runs 14 residues. The CDR3 loop reads CASSLVSANYGYTF. CDR3 coding DNA: TGTGCCAGCAGCCTGGTATCGGCTAACTATGGCTACACCTTC.

The chain carries TRBV5-1 and TRBJ2-5; possibly TRBD2 for D (5 bases). Per the germline V gene, CDR1 is SGHRS and CDR2 is YFSETQ. This CDR3 is 14 amino acids long. The ends were cut back, 3 bases at V and 5 bases at J, with 14 bases in the middle. CDR3 DNA sequence: TGCGCCAGCAGCTCAAGGACTCATGGGGAGACCCAGTACTTC. This gives the protein CASSSRTHGETQYF.

This chain uses TRBV7-8 with TRBJ1-1; D perhaps matches TRBD1 (5 bases). Trimming removed 2 bases at V and 0 bases at J, with 10 bases between. Germline lookup yields CDR1 SGHVS and CDR2 FQNEAQ. The CDR3 has 15 amino acids. The CDR3 DNA follows: TGTGCCAGCAGCTTACGGACATTAATGAACACTGAAGCTTTCTTT. Protein product: CASSLRTLMNTEAFF.

V and J are TRBV2 and TRBJ1-5, with TRBD1 as a possible D gene (6 bases). The germline V gene encodes CDR1 SNHLY and CDR2 FYNNEI. This CDR3 spans 15 amino acids. Between the trimmed V and J ends, which lost 7 bases and 7 bases, there was a span of 20 bases. For the CDR3, the DNA is TGTGCCAGCACATTTACAGGGATTCTAGGGCAGCCCCAGCATTTT. Translating it yields CASTFTGILGQPQHF.

The chain recombines TRBV18 with TRBJ2-3, with D possibly TRBD2 on 5 matching bases. The CDR3 runs to 19 residues. Germline CDR1 KGHSH, CDR2 LQKENI. V lost 2 bases, J lost 0 bases, and 21 bases lay in between. The CDR3: CASSPRRGSGRGSTDTQYF. In DNA, the CDR3 is TGTGCCAGCTCACCAAGAAGAGGGAGTGGCCGCGGTAGCACAGATACGCAGTATTTT. Variable domain in full (rest from reference TRBV18 and TRBJ2-3): NAGVMQNPRHLVRRRGQEARLRCSPMKGHSHVYWYRQLPEEGLKFMVYLQKENIIDESGMPKERFSAEFPKEGPSILRIQQVVRGDSAAYFCASSPRRGSGRGSTDTQYFGPGTRLTVL.

V usage is TRBV7-9 and J usage is TRBJ1-3; 7 bases line up with TRBD1. Germline V gives CDR1 SEHNR, CDR2 FQNEAQ (reference sequence). Trimming took 5 bases from V and 0 from J; bases not matched to a gene: 13. The CDR3 has 18 amino acids. The CDR3 spells CASSRTGTELYSGNTIYF. DNA of the CDR3: TGTGCCAGCAGCCGAACAGGGACAGAACTCTACTCTGGAAACACCATATATTTT.

This rearrangement joins TRBV21-1 to TRBJ1-5. TRBV21-1 corresponds to a pseudogene. The CDR3 length is 16 residues. The CDR3 coding sequence is TGTGCCAGCAGCAAACGGCCCGGGGGGAGCAATCAGCCCCAGCATTTT. Translating gives CASSKRPGGSNQPQHF.

Concerning this clone: The same CDR3 is also encoded by other DNA sequences in this sample. The chain links TRBV11-2 to TRBJ1-6; TRBD1 is a possible D gene (6 bases). Germline V gives CDR1 SGHAT, CDR2 FQNNGV. The CDR3 consists of 18 residues. Trimming removed 1 base at V and 0 bases at J, with 13 bases between. In nucleotides, the CDR3 is TGTGCCAGCAGCTTAGTACCGGGGGGCGCCTCCTATAATTCACCCCTCCACTTT. Encoded protein: CASSLVPGGASYNSPLHF.

This rearrangement joins TRBV18 to TRBJ2-5, with 7 bases aligning to TRBD1. Germline lookup yields CDR1 KGHSH and CDR2 LQKENI. The CDR3 contains 13 residues. The ends lost 4 bases at V and 4 bases at J; junction bases unmatched: 3. The CDR3 DNA sequence: TGTGCCAGCTCACAGGGACAGAGAGAGACCCAGTACTTC. Amino acids: CASSQGQRETQYF. The full variable domain, with the rest looked up from reference TRBV18 and TRBJ2-5, is NAGVMQNPRHLVRRRGQEARLRCSPMKGHSHVYWYRQLPEEGLKFMVYLQKENIIDESGMPKERFSAEFPKEGPSILRIQQVVRGDSAAYFCASSQGQRETQYFGPGTRLLVL.

CDR3 DNA: TGTGCCAGTAGTATGAAGACAGGGAGCGGAGCAGAAAAACTGTTTTTT. As protein: CASSMKTGSGAEKLFF. The rearrangement links TRBV19 to TRBJ1-4, with TRBD1 identical over 7 bases. The CDR3 extends over 16 amino acids. Germline trimming cut 3 bases from V and 8 bases from J; bases unmatched to any gene: 12. CDR1 and CDR2 (germline): LNHDA, SQIVND (reference sequence).

The chain uses TRBV28 and TRBJ1-1; D gene ambiguous. This CDR3 is built from 16 residues. The germline V and J ends were trimmed by 5 bases and 0 bases, with 16 bases remaining between them. The germline V gene encodes CDR1 MDHEN and CDR2 SYDVKM. DNA for the CDR3: TGTGCCAGCAGTCCCACCGGGGTAGAACTGAACACTGAAGCTTTCTTT. Amino acid sequence: CASSPTGVELNTEAFF.

This chain joins TRBV10-3 and TRBJ2-7; no firm D call. Germline CDR1 ENHRY, CDR2 SYGVKD. With 3 bases removed from V and 0 bases from J, the gap between germline ends came to 6 bases. This CDR3 is built from 13 residues. The chain's CDR3 is CAISDRSSYEQYF. The CDR3 DNA reads as TGTGCCATCAGTGATAGGAGCTCCTACGAGCAGTACTTC.